Listed here are 30 T cell receptor beta chains from one sample, sequenced in a study of regulatory T cells in long-lasting Graves disease (dated by TCRdb to 2020 to 2022). Receptors were amplified or captured by multiplex PCR. The instrument was an Illumina HiSeq 4000. CDR3 regions were amplified by Arm-PCR with iRepertoire HTBI primers to construct TCR beta libraries. The public reads were quality trimmed at Q25 with fastp and then assembled into clones with MiXCR by TCRdb, keeping productive beta chains. Each record represents a unique CDR3 protein, reported with the most common genes and DNA among its rows. The sample data list 310,000 or so distinct CDR3 sequences, and 22% of these were observed just once. 56% of the sample belongs to the ten largest clones. The label giving this sample's time point can be read as: persistent/refractory GD, antithyroid drugs over 5 years with positive TRAb. For both TCR sequencing and RNA sequencing, RNA was extracted from PBMCs using TRIzol.

Sequencing was performed on peripheral blood mononuclear cells (PBMCs), taken when the disease was refractory, from a patient treated with antithyroid drugs. The receptors originated from a female donor with Graves disease.

The chain carries TRBV11-2 and TRBJ2-1, with TRBD2 matching over 15 bases. Germline V gives CDR1 SGHAT, CDR2 FQNNGV. Trimming at V came to 7 bases and at J to 8 bases, leaving 12 bases not matched to a gene. CDR3 length equals 17 residues. The CDR3 nucleotides read TGTGCCAGCAACTTCGGACTAGCGGGAGGGCGGGTGGATGAGCAGTTCTTC. This codes for CASNFGLAGGRVDEQFF.

In its sample, this clonotype was seen a few times. The chain couples TRBV5-1 to TRBJ1-2, with no clear D. The CDR3 loop spans 13 amino acids. The germline V and J ends were trimmed by 7 bases and 3 bases, with 13 bases remaining between them. In germline, CDR1 is SGHRS, CDR2 YFSETQ. The CDR3 coding sequence is TGCGCCAGCTCGGGATTACCCGACTATGGCTACACCTTC. Translation gives CASSGLPDYGYTF.

This clonotype was picked up many times. The rearrangement links TRBV28 to TRBJ2-7; 8 nucleotides match TRBD2. Unmatched junction bases numbered 7, after V lost 0 bases and J lost 6 bases. The germline V gene has CDR1 MDHEN and CDR2 SYDVKM. The CDR3 has 15 amino acids. This CDR3 is CASSLWASGSVEQYF. The CDR3 bases are TGTGCCAGCAGTTTATGGGCTAGCGGGTCGGTCGAGCAGTACTTC.

In this sample, this clonotype turned up many times. The gene calls are TRBV11-2 and TRBJ2-7; D unclear. This CDR3 has 12 amino acids. CDR1 is SGHAT and CDR2 is FQNNGV in the germline V gene. Deletions cut 6 bases from V and 7 bases from J, with 13 bases between. The CDR3 region is CASSYDLGEQYF. CDR3 DNA: TGTGCCAGCAGTTATGACCTGGGGGAGCAGTACTTC. Looking up the rest from reference TRBV11-2 and TRBJ2-7 gives the full variable domain: EAGVAQSPRYKIIEKRQSVAFWCNPISGHATLYWYQQILGQGPKLLIQFQNNGVVDDSQLPKDRFSAERLKGVDSTLKIQPAKLEDSAVYLCASSYDLGEQYFGPGTRLTVT.

This clonotype was observed many times. V gene TRBV20-1 combines with J gene TRBJ2-7, with D hard to call. There are 10 residues in the CDR3. The V gene's germline CDR1 is DFQATT and CDR2 SNEGSKA (reference sequence). V was shortened by 5 bases and J by 9 bases, with 11 bases between the two germline ends. The CDR3 loop reads CSAGLFGQYF. The CDR3 DNA is TGCAGTGCTGGGCTATTTGGGCAGTACTTC.

V is TRBV30 and J is TRBJ2-7; D perhaps matches TRBD2 (6 bases). The CDR3 has 14 amino acids. V was cut by 3 bases and J by 2 bases, with 14 bases left in between. The germline CDR1 and CDR2 sequences are GTSNPN and SVGIG (reference sequence). The DNA of the CDR3 is TGTGCCTGGAGCAAGGAGGGTCTCGCCTACGAGCAGTACTTC. Translation: CAWSKEGLAYEQYF. The full variable domain, rest sourced from reference TRBV30 and TRBJ2-7, is SQTIHQWPATLVQPVGSPLSLECTVEGTSNPNLYWYRQAAGRGLQLLFYSVGIGQISSEVPQNLSASRPQDRQFILSSKKLLLSDSGFYLCAWSKEGLAYEQYFGPGTRLTVT.

The V gene is TRBV5-1, the J gene TRBJ1-2; D not certain. V was shortened by 4 bases and J by 3 bases, with 22 bases between the two germline ends. CDR3 size: 17 residues. The germline CDR1 and CDR2 sequences are SGHRS and YFSETQ. Here the CDR3 reads CASSPAGVADFYYGYTF. CDR3 sequence (DNA): TGCGCCAGCAGCCCCGCCGGGGTGGCTGACTTCTACTATGGCTACACCTTC.

The chain combines TRBV29-1 with TRBJ2-7; 10 nucleotides line up with TRBD2. Germline lookup yields CDR1 SQVTM and CDR2 ANQGSEA. Losses at the gene ends were 6 bases for V and 1 base for J; bases not matched to a gene: 6. This CDR3 is built from 14 residues. CDR3 in amino acids: CSVGSGRLSYEQYF. DNA for the CDR3: TGCAGCGTCGGTAGCGGGAGGCTGTCCTACGAGCAGTACTTC.

This clonotype was seen more than once but under ten times. The chain links TRBV5-1 to TRBJ2-1; 16 bases agree with TRBD2. The CDR3 is made up of 16 amino acids. V gave up 4 bases and J gave up 10 bases; unmatched junction bases: 8. CDR1 and CDR2 (germline): SGHRS, YFSETQ. CDR3 protein: CASSVGLAGGPLEQFF. The CDR3, as DNA: TGCGCCAGCAGCGTGGGACTAGCGGGAGGGCCCCTCGAGCAGTTCTTC. The full variable domain, with the rest looked up from reference TRBV5-1 and TRBJ2-1, is KAGVTQTPRYLIKTRGQQVTLSCSPISGHRSVSWYQQTPGQGLQFLFEYFSETQRNKGNFPGRFSGRQFSNSRSEMNVSTLELGDSALYLCASSVGLAGGPLEQFFGPGTRLTVL.

This clonotype has ten or more counts. The chain recombines TRBV28 with TRBJ1-4; D is unclear. In germline, CDR1 is MDHEN, CDR2 SYDVKM. The CDR3 has 14 residues. V was shortened by 4 bases and J by 7 bases, with 13 bases between the two germline ends. CDR3 sequence: CASSYVGGAEKLFF. Written as DNA, the CDR3 is TGTGCCAGCAGTTATGTGGGAGGAGCTGAAAAACTGTTTTTT.

This clonotype was seen at least ten times. V usage is TRBV6-1 and J usage is TRBJ2-7; D uncertain. V dropped 5 bases and J dropped 3 bases, with 5 bases sitting between them. The CDR3 runs to 11 residues. The germline gives CDR1 MNHNS, CDR2 SASEGT. The CDR3 is CASSQNYEQYF. DNA for the CDR3: TGTGCCAGCAGTCAAAACTACGAGCAGTACTTC.

The rearrangement uses TRBV7-2 and TRBJ1-1, with D maybe TRBD1 (5 bases). Between the trimmed V and J ends, which lost 5 bases and 5 bases, there was a span of 15 bases. Germline V gives CDR1 SGHTA, CDR2 FQGNSA. This CDR3 is built from 14 residues. CDR3 coding DNA: TGTGCCAGCAGCCGGAATGGGGGGGAGACTGAAGCTTTCTTT. It codes for CASSRNGGETEAFF.

The table lists this clonotype with many counts. The chain recombines TRBV7-2 with TRBJ2-2; D could derive from TRBD1 or TRBD2 (5 bases each). The CDR3 covers 17 residues. V was cut by 3 bases and J by 1 base, with 15 bases left in between. Germline CDR1 and CDR2: SGHTA and FQGNSA. The CDR3 DNA follows: TGTGCCAGCAGCTTTGGGGGAACAGGCCTGAACACCGGGGAGCTGTTTTTT. Protein product: CASSFGGTGLNTGELFF.

At least ten counts were recorded for this clonotype. This chain joins TRBV6-2 or TRBV6-3 and TRBJ2-2; D remains unclear. This CDR3 contains 16 residues. Trimming shortened V by 2 bases and J by 0 bases, and 10 bases separated the two germline ends. The germline V gene has CDR1 MNHEY and CDR2 SVGEGT. The CDR3 reads CASSYTFSANTGELFF. The CDR3 nucleotides read TGTGCCAGCAGTTACACCTTCTCGGCGAACACCGGGGAGCTGTTTTTT.

This clonotype was seen at least ten times. The chain recombines TRBV20-1 with TRBJ2-7, with D possibly TRBD1 on 6 matching bases. The CDR3 extends over 16 amino acids. V lost 0 bases and J lost 2, with 17 bases in between. From germline, CDR1 is DFQATT and CDR2 SNEGSKA (reference sequence). The CDR3: CSARDVSRGPAYEQYF. The CDR3 nucleotides read TGCAGTGCTAGAGATGTCTCCAGGGGACCCGCCTACGAGCAGTACTTC.

V is TRBV9 and J is TRBJ2-4, with 15 bases fitting TRBD2. Trimming removed 5 bases from V and 6 bases from J; junction bases left unmatched: 9. This CDR3 is built from 17 residues. CDR1 and CDR2 from the germline V gene are SGDLS and YYNGEE. The CDR3 protein is CASSKEVGLAGGNIQYF. Written as DNA, the CDR3 is TGTGCCAGCAGTAAGGAAGTGGGACTAGCGGGAGGAAACATTCAGTACTTC.

In this sample, this clonotype turned up a few times. The chain uses TRBV6-2 or TRBV6-3 and TRBJ2-5; D possibly corresponds to TRBD1 (6 bases). The CDR3 has 14 residues. Trimming took 3 bases from V and 0 from J, leaving 8 bases between them. The V gene's germline CDR1 is MNHEY and CDR2 SVGEGT. CDR3 sequence: CASSYGGHQETQYF. DNA of the CDR3: TGTGCCAGCAGTTATGGGGGCCACCAAGAGACCCAGTACTTC.

This rearrangement joins TRBV5-1 to TRBJ2-2, with TRBD2 identical over 7 bases. This CDR3 is 14 amino acids long. Germline loops: CDR1 SGHRS, CDR2 YFSETQ. The trim removed 2 bases at V and 6 bases at J, leaving 4 bases unmatched. The CDR3 DNA follows: TGCGCCAGCAGCTTCCGCGGGAGTCCCGGGGAGCTGTTTTTT. Translating it yields CASSFRGSPGELFF.

The chain uses TRBV13 and TRBJ2-3; D ambiguous. The V gene's germline CDR1 is PRHDT and CDR2 FYEKMQ (reference sequence). V was clipped by 2 bases and J by 10 bases, with 7 bases between them. The CDR3 has 11 amino acids. CDR3 loop: CASSLWDSQYF. The CDR3 DNA follows: TGTGCCAGCAGCTTATGGGATTCGCAGTATTTT.

This clonotype was picked up many times. CDR3 sequence: CSASPVGGDGYTF. The CDR3 DNA follows: TGCAGTGCTTCCCCTGTGGGAGGGGATGGCTACACCTTC. The chain links TRBV20-1 to TRBJ1-2; weak D call: TRBD1 (5 bases). V lost 5 bases and J lost 6, with 16 bases in between. The germline CDR1 and CDR2 sequences are DFQATT and SNEGSKA (reference sequence). The CDR3 runs to 13 residues.

Many counts were recorded for this clonotype. V gene TRBV28 combines with J gene TRBJ1-5; D is perhaps TRBD1 (5 bases). Looked up from germline, CDR1 is MDHEN and CDR2 is SYDVKM. V dropped 1 base and J dropped 5 bases, with 9 bases sitting between them. CDR3 length: 14 amino acids. CDR3 region: CASSLSAGYQPQHF. DNA for the CDR3: TGTGCCAGCAGTTTATCGGCAGGGTATCAGCCCCAGCATTTT.

This clonotype was detected many times. The J gene is TRBJ2-5, the V gene TRBV28; 10 positions agree with TRBD1. The V gene end was trimmed by 4 bases and the J gene end by 2 bases; junction bases not matched to a gene: 4. This CDR3 contains 15 residues. Germline assignment: CDR1 MDHEN and CDR2 SYDVKM. Here the CDR3 reads CASSSGQGRQETQYF. The CDR3 bases are TGTGCCAGCAGTTCGGGACAGGGGAGACAAGAGACCCAGTACTTC.

Only a few counts were recorded for this clonotype. The J gene is TRBJ1-1, the V gene TRBV30; no clear D gene. The CDR3 consists of 13 residues. Trimming pared 4 bases from V and 5 bases from J, leaving 14 bases between. Germline V lookup: CDR1 GTSNPN, CDR2 SVGIG (reference sequence). For the CDR3, the DNA is TGTGCCTGGATTCTTGGAGGTAGAACTGAAGCTTTCTTT. Amino acid sequence: CAWILGGRTEAFF.

This clonotype was observed at least ten times. J is TRBJ2-4 and V is TRBV28; tentatively, D is TRBD1 (6 bases). The CDR3 loop spans 14 amino acids. CDR1 is MDHEN and CDR2 is SYDVKM in the germline V gene. V was cut by 8 bases and J by 0 bases, with 11 bases left in between. As DNA, the CDR3 is TGTGCCAGCCGGGACACGCTAGCCAAAAACATTCAGTACTTC. This codes for CASRDTLAKNIQYF.

This clonotype showed up just a few times. V gene TRBV5-1 combines with J gene TRBJ1-1; no firm D call. CDR3 size: 14 residues. From germline, CDR1 is SGHRS and CDR2 YFSETQ. The V end lost 2 bases, the J end lost 2 bases, and 10 bases lay between the germline ends. The CDR3 DNA follows: TGCGCCAGCAGCTTTAGTCTCGTAAACACTGAAGCTTTCTTT. This codes for CASSFSLVNTEAFF.

This chain joins TRBV6-2 or TRBV6-3 and TRBJ1-2; D unresolved. CDR3 size: 12 residues. V was clipped by 5 bases and J by 8 bases, with 12 bases between them. CDR1 and CDR2 (germline): MNHEY, SVGEGT. The chain's CDR3 is CASSDRASGYTF. DNA of the CDR3: TGTGCCAGCAGTGATCGGGCTTCCGGCTACACCTTC.

This sequence joins TRBV4-3 and TRBJ1-1; 10 bases line up with TRBD1. Germline V gives CDR1 LGHNA, CDR2 YSLEER. Trimming at V came to 4 bases and at J to 8 bases, leaving 7 bases not matched to a gene. The CDR3 contains 14 residues. CDR3 amino acids: CASSRSGTGAEAFF. The CDR3 DNA is TGCGCCAGCAGCCGATCCGGGACAGGGGCCGAAGCTTTCTTT.

The V and J genes are TRBV2 and TRBJ1-1; D gene uncertain. This CDR3 has 12 residues. CDR1 and CDR2 from the germline V gene are SNHLY and FYNNEI. V was shortened by 2 bases and J by 11 bases, with 12 bases between the two germline ends. The DNA of the CDR3 is TGTGCCAGCAGTGAACAGACGCTGGGCGCTTTCTTT. Amino acids: CASSEQTLGAFF.

This clonotype has more than one count but fewer than ten. The CDR3 region is CASSLGGGNTIYF. The CDR3 DNA sequence: TGTGCCAGCAGCTTAGGTGGTGGAAACACCATATATTTT. The rearrangement links TRBV7-2 to TRBJ1-3; D is uncertain. Germline V gene data show CDR1 as SGHTA and CDR2 as FQGNSA. The CDR3 sequence is 13 residues long. V was trimmed by 1 base and J by 3 bases, leaving 4 bases between them.

A note on this clonotype: This may stem from a read error, because a much larger clone lies one nucleotide away. This sequence joins TRBV28 and TRBJ2-5; 11 bases map to TRBD2. V trimming: 4 bases; J trimming: 3 bases; junction bases outside the gene matches: 7. The CDR3 consists of 16 residues. Germline V gives CDR1 MDHEN, CDR2 SYDVKM. As DNA, the CDR3 is TGTGCCAGCAGTTGTCTCTTAGCGGGAGGGGAAGAGACCCAGTACTTC. Its protein product is CASSCLLAGGEETQYF.